A single sample is the source of the 17 T cell receptor beta chains below, sequenced in a study of response to subunit inactivated influenza vaccine. TCRdb processed the RT-PCR reads anew with MiXCR; each CDR3 protein has one entry. Of some 850,000 distinct CDR3 sequences in the sample, around a sixth were seen once. The specimen was PBMCs from blood, collected more than 4 days after vaccination. These receptors originate from a man aged 45 to 65 who received an inactivated influenza vaccine.

This clonotype appeared a few times. The CDR3 coding sequence is TGCGCCAGCAGTCAATCGGGCAGGGGGCGCAGCTATGGCTACACCTTC. Translating it yields CASSQSGRGRSYGYTF. The rearrangement joins TRBV23-1 to TRBJ1-2; TRBD1 matches at 8 bases. TRBV23-1 is reported as an ORF; its role is uncertain. This CDR3 has 16 amino acids. Trimming removed 0 bases from V and 4 bases from J; junction bases left unmatched: 7.

This clonotype was counted only a few times. The rearrangement joins TRBV5-1 to TRBJ2-4; D uncertain. Trimming removed 2 bases from V and 3 bases from J, with 18 bases in between. Germline loops: CDR1 SGHRS, CDR2 YFSETQ. This CDR3 comprises 17 residues. The CDR3 nucleotides are TGCGCCAGCAGCTTCTTCGCGGACCCGGGTTTCAAAAACATTCAGTACTTC. This sequence encodes CASSFFADPGFKNIQYF.

This chain links TRBV7-6 with TRBJ2-2; possibly TRBD2 for D (5 bases). The germline gives CDR1 SGHVS, CDR2 FNYEAQ. V lost 2 bases and J lost 5, with 21 bases in between. The CDR3 has 18 residues. This CDR3 reads CASSLSIAGNEKTGELFF. The CDR3 nucleotides are TGTGCCAGCAGCTTATCGATTGCCGGGAATGAGAAAACCGGGGAGCTGTTTTTT.

This clonotype has a handful of counts. This chain connects TRBV9 to TRBJ2-7; D may correspond to TRBD1 or TRBD2 (5 bases each). Per the germline V gene, CDR1 is SGDLS and CDR2 is YYNGEE. CDR3 length equals 15 residues. V lost 4 bases and J lost 4, with 18 bases in between. The DNA for the CDR3 is TGTGCCAGCAGCAACCGGGACGCCAGCCAGTACGAGCAGTACTTC. It codes for CASSNRDASQYEQYF.

The sample holds one count of this clonotype. A much larger clone differs from this one at a single base, so this may be a read error. The chain joins TRBV2 to TRBJ2-7; D is ambiguous. Looked up from germline, CDR1 is SNHLY and CDR2 is FYNNEI. This CDR3 comprises 12 residues. V lost 6 bases and J lost 3, with 9 bases in between. For the CDR3, the DNA is TGTGCCAGCAGCCCCGGGTACTACGAGCAGTACTTC. Protein product: CASSPGYYEQYF.

Only a few counts were recorded for this clonotype. The chain is built from TRBV20-1 and TRBJ2-2; D may be TRBD2 (5 bases). CDR1 DFQATT and CDR2 SNEGSKA come from the germline V gene (reference sequence). The CDR3 has 12 amino acids. Trimming removed 5 bases from V and 7 bases from J, with 11 bases in between. The CDR3 nucleotides read TGCAGTGCTTCCCCCGGAGGCGGGGAGCTGTTTTTT. It yields the protein CSASPGGGELFF.

There are a few counts of this clonotype. The CDR3 DNA is TGTGCCATCAGTGAGAGAGGAGAAGAGACCCAGTACTTC. Its translation is CAISERGEETQYF. The chain recombines TRBV10-3 with TRBJ2-5; unclear D gene. V was clipped by 2 bases and J by 3 bases, with 7 bases between them. The germline V gene encodes CDR1 ENHRY and CDR2 SYGVKD. This CDR3 is 13 amino acids long.

The chain links TRBV4-3 to TRBJ2-1; TRBD1 matches 11 bases. The CDR3 runs to 16 residues. Germline-derived CDR1 and CDR2 are LGHNA and YSLEER. V trimming: 0 bases; J trimming: 6 bases; junction bases outside the gene matches: 4. DNA for the CDR3: TGCGCCAGCAGCCAAGATCGGGACAGGGGGTTCAATGAGCAGTTCTTC. Translating gives CASSQDRDRGFNEQFF.

In DNA, the CDR3 is TGCAGTGCGGACGGACTAGCGGGTACCTACGAGCAGTACTTC. Translated: CSADGLAGTYEQYF. The rearrangement uses TRBV20-1 and TRBJ2-7; TRBD2 matches 11 bases. Germline V CDR1 and CDR2: DFQATT, SNEGSKA (reference sequence). CDR3 length: 14 amino acids. The trim removed 6 bases at V and 2 bases at J, leaving 6 bases unmatched.

This chain uses TRBV20-1 with TRBJ2-7; a weak D match, TRBD1 (5 bases). CDR3 length: 12 residues. CDR1 is DFQATT and CDR2 is SNEGSKA in the germline V gene (reference sequence). With 6 bases removed from V and 3 bases from J, the gap between germline ends came to 12 bases. The CDR3 nucleotides are TGCAGTGCGTCGCAGGGTAACTACGAGCAGTACTTC. It translates to CSASQGNYEQYF.

V is TRBV2 and J is TRBJ2-1, with D perhaps TRBD2 (5 bases). Germline CDR1 reads SNHLY; CDR2 reads FYNNEI. The CDR3 length is 14 residues. The V and J ends lost 4 bases and 4 bases respectively, with 11 bases between them. The CDR3 here is CASSGTDSYNEQFF. As DNA, the CDR3 is TGTGCCAGCAGTGGGACGGACTCATACAATGAGCAGTTCTTC.

This clonotype showed up just a few times. The chain uses TRBV6-6 and TRBJ1-5; the D is unclear. V shed 6 bases and J shed 3 bases, with 9 bases lying between them. CDR3 length: 13 residues. Germline values: CDR1 MNHNY, CDR2 SVGAGI (reference sequence). In DNA, the CDR3 is TGTGCCAGCAGCCCGACATACAATCAGCCCCAGCATTTT. This encodes CASSPTYNQPQHF.

This clonotype was detected ten times or more. The genes are TRBV29-1 and TRBJ2-7; D is uncertain. The germline V gene has CDR1 SQVTM and CDR2 ANQGSEA. The CDR3 length is 15 residues. V was pared by 4 bases and J by 7 bases, with 23 bases between. CDR3 amino acids: CSVVQPSSPRGEQYF. CDR3 DNA: TGCAGCGTTGTACAGCCTTCCTCCCCCCGAGGAGAGCAGTACTTC.

This clonotype has a handful of counts. This chain links TRBV7-9 with TRBJ2-4; D is perhaps TRBD2 (6 bases). CDR3 size: 15 residues. The germline V and J ends were trimmed by 6 bases and 10 bases, with 22 bases remaining between them. Germline V gives CDR1 SEHNR, CDR2 FQNEAQ (reference sequence). The CDR3: CASSYDLGGWTIQYF. The DNA of the CDR3 is TGTGCCAGCAGTTATGACCTCGGGGGATGGACGATTCAGTACTTC.

The chain has TRBV5-6 and TRBJ2-1; D is uncertain. The CDR3 extends over 16 amino acids. Germline CDR1 reads SGHDT; CDR2 reads YYEEEE. The V end lost 0 bases, the J end lost 3 bases, and 13 bases lay between the germline ends. The chain's CDR3 is CASSLAEAEFYNEQFF. CDR3 in DNA: TGTGCCAGCAGCTTGGCCGAGGCAGAATTCTACAATGAGCAGTTCTTC. The full variable domain, its missing parts supplied by reference TRBV5-6 and TRBJ2-1, is DAGVTQSPTHLIKTRGQQVTLRCSPKSGHDTVSWYQQALGQGPQFIFQYYEEEERQRGNFPDRFSGHQFPNYSSELNVNALLLGDSALYLCASSLAEAEFYNEQFFGPGTRLTVL.

This clonotype came up a few times. The chain recombines TRBV20-1 with TRBJ1-5; a weak D match, TRBD1 (5 bases). CDR3 length equals 15 residues. The germline CDR1 and CDR2 sequences are DFQATT and SNEGSKA (reference sequence). V shed 4 bases and J shed 4 bases, with 17 bases lying between them. CDR3 protein: CSATYGTAVNQPQHF. The DNA for the CDR3 is TGCAGTGCTACCTACGGGACGGCCGTAAATCAGCCCCAGCATTTT.

This clonotype was found a few times. V usage is TRBV6-1 and J usage is TRBJ2-1; TRBD2 is a possible D gene (6 bases). The CDR3 contains 15 residues. Trimming shortened V by 6 bases and J by 0 bases, and 12 bases separated the two germline ends. Germline CDR1 and CDR2: MNHNS and SASEGT. The CDR3 protein is CASRTISGSYNEQFF. The CDR3 nucleotides read TGTGCCAGCAGAACCATTAGCGGCTCCTACAATGAGCAGTTCTTC.